The 12 T cell receptor beta chains below all came from one sample that was sequenced in a study of CD8+CD57+ T cells in acquired aplastic anemia. Researchers used genomic DNA as the template to profile TCR beta VDJ and CDR3. Each CDR3 protein gets one entry after TCRdb re-called the reads with MiXCR. Of 150,000 to 200,000 distinct CDR3 sequences listed, 55% to 75% are singletons. The material sequenced was sorted CD4+, CD8+, or CD8+CD57+ T cells (not recorded which) from PBMCs. Receptor source: a human donor in good health.

The chain uses TRBV19 and TRBJ1-3, with D possibly matching TRBD1 (5 bases). The CDR3 is made up of 15 amino acids. From germline, CDR1 is LNHDA and CDR2 SQIVND (reference sequence). The ends were cut back, 5 bases at V and 0 bases at J, with 11 bases in the middle. The CDR3 DNA sequence: TGTGCCAGTAGTTTTGGTACAGGCTCTGGAAACACCATATATTTT. Translated: CASSFGTGSGNTIYF.

The chain links TRBV7-3 to TRBJ2-5, with D possibly called TRBD1 or TRBD2 (5 bases each). The CDR3 runs 13 residues. Per the germline V gene, CDR1 is SGHTA and CDR2 is FQGTGA. V lost 8 bases and J 7 bases, leaving 17 bases between the germline ends. Here the CDR3 DNA reads TGTGCCAGCGCTGACAGAGGGGCGGGGACCCAGTACTTC. Protein: CASADRGAGTQYF. The full variable domain, completed using reference TRBV7-3 and TRBJ2-5, is GAGVSQTPSNKVTEKGKYVELRCDPISGHTALYWYRQSLGQGPEFLIYFQGTGAADDSGLPNDRFFAVRPEGSVSTLKIQRTERGDSAVYLCASADRGAGTQYFGPGTRLLVL.

Ten or more counts support this clonotype. The V and J genes are TRBV7-8 and TRBJ1-1; D is perhaps TRBD1 (5 bases). V was trimmed by 1 base and J by 0 bases, leaving 15 bases between them. The CDR3 runs to 17 residues. From germline, CDR1 is SGHVS and CDR2 FQNEAQ. CDR3 bases: TGTGCCAGCAGCTTAGGTCGGGGGGGGTTCATGAACACTGAAGCTTTCTTT. This translates into CASSLGRGGFMNTEAFF.

CDR3 loop: CASSTPGQHYEQYF. The CDR3 DNA reads TGTGCCAGCAGCACTCCCGGGCAGCACTACGAGCAGTACTTC. The V and J genes are TRBV7-9 and TRBJ2-7, with D uncertain. Trimming stripped 5 bases from V and 3 bases from J, with 14 bases between. CDR3 size: 14 residues. CDR1 is SEHNR and CDR2 is FQNEAQ in the germline V gene (reference sequence).

In the case of this clonotype: One end of the junction fails to match germline, which may point to a read error. V usage is TRBV7-9 and J usage is TRBJ2-7; D is unresolved. Germline V CDR1 and CDR2: SEHNR, FQNEAQ (reference sequence). This CDR3 has 16 residues. The CDR3 DNA is TGTGCCGGCAGCTTGCACCCTGCTAAAGGTGCCTACGAGCAGTACTTC. It specifies CAGSLHPAKGAYEQYF.

A few counts support this clonotype. J is TRBJ2-3 and V is TRBV6-4, with 7 bases aligning to TRBD2. The CDR3 length is 15 residues. Germline CDR1 and CDR2: MRHNA and SNTAGT. J gave up 2 bases and V 3 bases, and 5 bases lay outside the gene matches. The CDR3: CASSEASGSTDTQYF. The CDR3 region has the DNA TGTGCCAGCAGTGAAGCTAGCGGTTCCACAGATACGCAGTATTTT.

This clonotype was detected many times. The genes are TRBV24-1 and TRBJ2-7; no reliable D call. The CDR3 is 13 amino acids. Trimming cost V 2 bases and J 4 bases, with 8 bases left between them. Germline V lookup: CDR1 KGHDR, CDR2 SFDVKD. As DNA, the CDR3 is TGTGCCACCAGTGATTCCGTAGGGTACGAGCAGTACTTC. Its protein product is CATSDSVGYEQYF.

At least ten counts were recorded for this clonotype. V usage is TRBV9 and J usage is TRBJ2-3, with D perhaps matching TRBD1 (6 bases). The CDR3 runs 16 residues. CDR1 SGDLS and CDR2 YYNGEE come from the germline V gene. V was cut by 0 bases and J by 0 bases, with 11 bases left in between. DNA for the CDR3: TGTGCCAGCAGCGTAGCTATGGACAGTAGCACAGATACGCAGTATTTT. Translating it yields CASSVAMDSSTDTQYF.

The rearrangement uses TRBV19 and TRBJ2-1; 7 nucleotides line up with TRBD2. Germline CDR1 is LNHDA and CDR2 is SQIVND (reference sequence). The CDR3 length is 14 residues. CDR3 nucleotide sequence: TGTGCTAGAGATCCAGGGAGGGAACACAATGAGCAGTTCTTC. It yields the protein CARDPGREHNEQFF.

This clonotype was counted between two and nine times. J is TRBJ2-2 and V is TRBV12-3 or TRBV12-4; a weak D match, TRBD1 (6 bases). The CDR3 is made up of 15 amino acids. Trimming cost V 5 bases and J 7 bases, with 17 bases left between them. Here the CDR3 DNA reads TGTGCCAGCAGTAGGCCTACAGGGTTAAACGGGGAGCTGTTTTTT. Translation: CASSRPTGLNGELFF.

The chain couples TRBV12-3 or TRBV12-4 to TRBJ2-3; D might be TRBD2 (5 bases). The CDR3 runs 13 residues. CDR3 DNA: TGTGCTAGTGGTGACGGGATTTTAGATACGCAGTATTTT. Protein product: CASGDGILDTQYF.

The CDR3 nucleotides read TGTGCCAGCAGCTTATTGGCCGGGGCTGAAGCTTTCTTT. Encoded protein: CASSLLAGAEAFF. The chain is built from TRBV7-3 and TRBJ1-1; no definite D call. Looked up from germline, CDR1 is SGHTA and CDR2 is FQGTGA. There are 13 residues in the CDR3. Trimming removed 2 bases from V and 6 bases from J, with 10 bases in between.